This T cell receptor beta chain was identified in a study of T cell clones after liver transplantation. Overall study context: Three of the eight recipients were HCV-positive; the rest had non-autoimmune, non-viral transplant indications.

Study-level points and caveats: Compared with third party-reactive sequences, donor-reactive ones declined more, independent of withdrawal success. A significant post-transplant drop in circulating graft-donor-reactive CD4 TCRbeta sequences occurred in most of the 8 subjects.

About this clone: As yet, its antigen is unknown.

The CDR3 sequence is 12 residues long. Trimming shortened V by 6 bases and J by 6 bases, and 9 bases separated the two germline ends. Looked up from germline, CDR1 is MNHNS and CDR2 is SASEGT. Generated by immunoSEQ multiplex PCR, the TCRdb table keeps only in-frame clones and is missing some. The table lists 55,000 to 70,000 clones, 80% to 95% of them singletons. This receptor was identified in a human patient who received a liver transplant. The graft donor may account for some of the T cells. The V call is TRBV6-1, the J call TRBJ1-5; weak D call: TRBD1 (6 bases). Sample: CD4+ T cells from blood, taken less than 28 months after liver transplant. CDR3 nucleotides: TGTGCCAGCAGAAAACAGGGTCAGCCCCAGCATTTT. Protein: CASRKQGQPQHF.